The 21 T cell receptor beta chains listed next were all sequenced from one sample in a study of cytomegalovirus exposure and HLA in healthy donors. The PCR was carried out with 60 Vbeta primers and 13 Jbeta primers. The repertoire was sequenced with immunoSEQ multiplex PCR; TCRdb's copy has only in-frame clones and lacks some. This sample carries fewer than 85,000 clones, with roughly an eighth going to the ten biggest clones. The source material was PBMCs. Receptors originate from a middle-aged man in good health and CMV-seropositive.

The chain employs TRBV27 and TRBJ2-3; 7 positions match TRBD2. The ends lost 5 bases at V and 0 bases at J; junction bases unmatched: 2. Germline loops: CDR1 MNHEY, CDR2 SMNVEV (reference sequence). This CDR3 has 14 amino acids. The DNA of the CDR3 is TGTGCCAGCAGTGGGGGGGACAGCACAGATACGCAGTATTTT. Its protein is CASSGGDSTDTQYF.

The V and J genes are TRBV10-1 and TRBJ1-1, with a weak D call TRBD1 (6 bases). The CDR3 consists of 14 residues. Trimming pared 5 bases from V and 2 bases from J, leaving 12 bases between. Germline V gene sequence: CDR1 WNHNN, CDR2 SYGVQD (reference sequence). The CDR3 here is CASSTDRINTEAFF. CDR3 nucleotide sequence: TGCGCCAGCAGTACGGACAGAATTAACACTGAAGCTTTCTTT.

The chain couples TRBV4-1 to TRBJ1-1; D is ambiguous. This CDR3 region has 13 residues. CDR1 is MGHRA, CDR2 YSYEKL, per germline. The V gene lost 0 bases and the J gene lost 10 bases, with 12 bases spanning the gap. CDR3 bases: TGCGCCAGCAGCCAAGATGAGAGGGCGGTAGCTTTCTTT. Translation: CASSQDERAVAFF.

The CDR3 DNA is TGTGCCAGCAGTTTATGGGACAGCACAACTAACTATGGCTACACCTTC. Amino acid sequence: CASSLWDSTTNYGYTF. The rearrangement joins TRBV5-6 to TRBJ1-2; TRBD1 aligns across 7 bases. CDR3 length: 16 residues. Germline values: CDR1 SGHDT, CDR2 YYEEEE. V was pared by 5 bases and J by 0 bases, with 10 bases of the junction left unmatched.

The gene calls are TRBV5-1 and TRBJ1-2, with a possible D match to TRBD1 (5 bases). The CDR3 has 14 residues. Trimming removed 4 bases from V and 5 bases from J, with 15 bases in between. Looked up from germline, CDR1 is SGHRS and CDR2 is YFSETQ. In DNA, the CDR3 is TGCGCCAGCAGCACCCTACCGGGGGATTATGGCTACACCTTC. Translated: CASSTLPGDYGYTF.

The chain's CDR3 is CASSEWRDPTRHLTYEQYV. Here the CDR3 DNA reads TGCGCCAGCAGTGAATGGAGGGACCCTACTCGCCATCTAACCTACGAGCAGTACGTC. V usage is TRBV10-2 and J usage is TRBJ2-7; D perhaps matches TRBD2 (6 bases). Germline CDR1 and CDR2: WSHSY and SAAADI. V gave up 3 bases and J gave up 2 bases, with 26 bases separating them. This CDR3 is built from 19 residues.

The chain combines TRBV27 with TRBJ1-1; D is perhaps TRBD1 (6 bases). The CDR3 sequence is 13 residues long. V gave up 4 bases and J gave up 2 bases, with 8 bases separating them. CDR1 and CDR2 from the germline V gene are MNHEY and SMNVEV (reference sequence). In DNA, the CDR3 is TGTGCCAGCAGTTGGGGACACAACACTGAAGCTTTCTTT. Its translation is CASSWGHNTEAFF.

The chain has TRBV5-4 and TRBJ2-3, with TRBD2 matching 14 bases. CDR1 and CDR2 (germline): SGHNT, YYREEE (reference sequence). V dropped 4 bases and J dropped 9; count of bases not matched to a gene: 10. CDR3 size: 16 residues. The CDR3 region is CASSQTSGGALGTQYF. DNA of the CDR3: TGTGCCAGCAGCCAGACTAGCGGGGGGGCCCTGGGGACGCAGTATTTT.

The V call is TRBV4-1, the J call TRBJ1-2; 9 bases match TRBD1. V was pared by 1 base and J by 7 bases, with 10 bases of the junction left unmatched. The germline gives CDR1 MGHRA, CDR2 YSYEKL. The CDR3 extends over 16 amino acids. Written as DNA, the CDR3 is TGCGCCAGCAGCCAAGCAGGCCTGACAGGGGGAAGTGGCTACACCTTC. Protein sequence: CASSQAGLTGGSGYTF.

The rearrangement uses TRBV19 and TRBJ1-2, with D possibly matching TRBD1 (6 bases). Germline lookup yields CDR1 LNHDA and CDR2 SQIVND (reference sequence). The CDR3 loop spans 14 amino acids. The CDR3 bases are TGTACCATCACATACAGGGCTACCACCTATGGCTACACCTTC. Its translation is CTITYRATTYGYTF.

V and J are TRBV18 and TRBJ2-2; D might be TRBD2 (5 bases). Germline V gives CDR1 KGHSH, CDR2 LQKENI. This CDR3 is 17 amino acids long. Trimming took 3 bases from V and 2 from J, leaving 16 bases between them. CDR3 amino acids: CASSPTRAEINTGELFF. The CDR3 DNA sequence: TGTGCCAGCTCACCTACTAGGGCAGAGATTAACACCGGGGAGCTGTTTTTT.

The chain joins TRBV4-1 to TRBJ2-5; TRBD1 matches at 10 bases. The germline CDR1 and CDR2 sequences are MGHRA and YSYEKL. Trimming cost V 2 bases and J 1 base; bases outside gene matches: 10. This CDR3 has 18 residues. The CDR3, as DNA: TGCGCCAGCAGCCAACACCCTGGGACAGGGGAATTCCAAGAGACCCAGTACTTC. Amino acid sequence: CASSQHPGTGEFQETQYF.

As DNA, the CDR3 is TGTGCCAGCAGCGTCCTACCGGGACTAGGTGATGGCGATGAGCAGTTCTTC. Its protein product is CASSVLPGLGDGDEQFF. The V gene is TRBV9, the J gene TRBJ2-1; TRBD2 agrees at 8 bases. In germline, CDR1 is SGDLS, CDR2 YYNGEE. The CDR3 has 17 residues. V lost 2 bases, J lost 8 bases, and 15 bases stayed unmatched.

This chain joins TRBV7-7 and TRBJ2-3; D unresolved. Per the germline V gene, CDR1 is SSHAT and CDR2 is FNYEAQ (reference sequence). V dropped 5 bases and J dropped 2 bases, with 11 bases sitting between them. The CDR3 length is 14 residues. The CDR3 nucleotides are TGTGCCAGCAGCACCCAGGCTGACACAGATACGCAGTATTTT. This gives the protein CASSTQADTDTQYF.

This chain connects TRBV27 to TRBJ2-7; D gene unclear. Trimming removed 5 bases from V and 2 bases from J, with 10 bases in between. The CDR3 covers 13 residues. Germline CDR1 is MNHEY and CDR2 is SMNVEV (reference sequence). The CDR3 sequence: CASSGDNPYEQYF. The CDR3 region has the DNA TGTGCCAGCAGTGGTGACAACCCCTACGAGCAGTACTTC.

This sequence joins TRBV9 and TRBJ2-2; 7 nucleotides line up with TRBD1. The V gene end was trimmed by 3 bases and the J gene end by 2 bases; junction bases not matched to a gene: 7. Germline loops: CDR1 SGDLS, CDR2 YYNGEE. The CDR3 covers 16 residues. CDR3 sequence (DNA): TGTGCCAGCAGCGCCGAGGGGGCAGTTAACACCGGGGAGCTGTTTTTT. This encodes CASSAEGAVNTGELFF.

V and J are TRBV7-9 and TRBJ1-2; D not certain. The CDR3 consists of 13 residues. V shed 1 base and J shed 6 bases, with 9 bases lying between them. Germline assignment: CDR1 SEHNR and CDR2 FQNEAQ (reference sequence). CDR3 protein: CASSLGADNGYTF. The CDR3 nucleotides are TGTGCCAGCAGCTTAGGGGCAGATAATGGCTACACCTTC.

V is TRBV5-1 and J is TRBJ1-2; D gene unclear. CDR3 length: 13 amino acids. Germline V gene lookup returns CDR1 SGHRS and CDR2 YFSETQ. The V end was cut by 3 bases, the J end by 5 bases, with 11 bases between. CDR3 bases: TGCGCCAGCAGCTCAACGGGGAGTTATGGCTACACCTTC. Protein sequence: CASSSTGSYGYTF. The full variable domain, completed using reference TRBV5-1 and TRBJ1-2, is KAGVTQTPRYLIKTRGQQVTLSCSPISGHRSVSWYQQTPGQGLQFLFEYFSETQRNKGNFPGRFSGRQFSNSRSEMNVSTLELGDSALYLCASSSTGSYGYTFGSGTRLTVV.

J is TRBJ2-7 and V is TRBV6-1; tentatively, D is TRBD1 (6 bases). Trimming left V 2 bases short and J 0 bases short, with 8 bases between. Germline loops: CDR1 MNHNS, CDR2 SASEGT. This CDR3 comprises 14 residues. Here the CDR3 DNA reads TGTGCCAGCAGTGAACAGGGGAGCTCCTACGAGCAGTACTTC. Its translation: CASSEQGSSYEQYF.

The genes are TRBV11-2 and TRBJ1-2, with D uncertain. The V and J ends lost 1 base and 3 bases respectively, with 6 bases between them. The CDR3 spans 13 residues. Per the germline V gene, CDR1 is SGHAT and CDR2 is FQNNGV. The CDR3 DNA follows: TGTGCCAGCAGCTTAGGCGTTTACTATGGCTACACCTTC. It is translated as CASSLGVYYGYTF.

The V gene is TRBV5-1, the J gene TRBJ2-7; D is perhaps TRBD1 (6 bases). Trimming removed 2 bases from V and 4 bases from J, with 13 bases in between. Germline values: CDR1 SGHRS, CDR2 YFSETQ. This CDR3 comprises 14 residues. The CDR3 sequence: CASSLSGQRYEQYF. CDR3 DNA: TGCGCCAGCAGCTTATCAGGACAGCGATACGAGCAGTACTTC.